A single sample is the source of the 28 T cell receptor beta chains below, sequenced in a study of T cell responses to AZD1222 COVID-19 vaccine. The table came from immunoSEQ multiplex PCR; TCRdb's copy has only in-frame clones and leaves some out. Of fewer than 110,000 clones in the sample, more than 70% were seen once. Material: peripheral blood, obtained on day 0 of AZD1222 vaccination. The source is an adult in good health.

This chain uses TRBV19 with TRBJ2-4; 10 bases line up with TRBD1. V was pared by 3 bases and J by 8 bases, with 7 bases of the junction left unmatched. CDR1 and CDR2 (germline): LNHDA, SQIVND (reference sequence). The CDR3 sequence is 15 residues long. CDR3: CASSIRRTGGYIQYF. The CDR3 coding sequence is TGTGCCAGTAGTATTAGACGGACAGGGGGATACATTCAGTACTTC.

The chain has TRBV4-3 and TRBJ2-5; 9 nucleotides match TRBD2. The length of the CDR3 is 17 residues. Germline V gene data show CDR1 as LGHNA and CDR2 as YSLEER. With 1 base clipped from V and 2 bases from J, the junction kept 8 bases outside the gene matches. CDR3 sequence (DNA): TGCGCCAGCAGCCAAGGTAGTCGGACTAGCGTTCAAGAGACCCAGTACTTC. Translation: CASSQGSRTSVQETQYF.

The rearrangement links TRBV7-2 to TRBJ1-2, with 7 bases that match TRBD1. The V segment lost 3 bases and the J segment 6 bases; nucleotides outside the gene matches: 7. From germline, CDR1 is SGHTA and CDR2 FQGNSA. The CDR3 loop spans 14 amino acids. The CDR3 DNA is TGTGCCAGCAGCTTCCCCGAGACAGGGCATGGCTACACCTTC. It encodes CASSFPETGHGYTF.

V and J are TRBV3-1 (or the pseudogene TRBV3-2) and TRBJ2-2; D is uncertain. This CDR3 spans 15 amino acids. Germline lookup yields CDR1 LGHDT and CDR2 YNNKEL (reference sequence). V lost 6 bases and J lost 4, with 15 bases in between. In DNA form, the CDR3 reads TGTGCCAGCAGTGTAGAACGCCTGGTCACCGGGGAGCTGTTTTTT. Encoded protein: CASSVERLVTGELFF.

This clone was counted once. J is TRBJ1-6 and V is TRBV5-1; no firm D call. Trimming pared 4 bases from V and 7 bases from J, leaving 12 bases between. The CDR3 totals 14 residues. In germline, CDR1 is SGHRS, CDR2 YFSETQ. The CDR3 region is CASSRGRVNSPLHF. In nucleotides, the CDR3 is TGCGCCAGCAGCCGCGGACGGGTAAATTCACCCCTCCACTTT.

J is TRBJ2-3 and V is TRBV12-5; 13 nucleotides align to TRBD2. Germline V gene sequence: CDR1 LGHNT, CDR2 FRNRAP. The length of the CDR3 is 16 residues. The junction had 6 bases not matched to a gene; V was cut back by 4 bases and J by 5 bases. The CDR3 nucleotides are TGTGCTAGTGGTTGGGGGACTAGCGGGATGGGAGATACGCAGTATTTT. Translated, it gives CASGWGTSGMGDTQYF.

The chain links TRBV6-5 to TRBJ1-4; the D gene is possibly TRBD1 (5 bases). The V end lost 4 bases, the J end lost 3 bases, and 9 bases lay between the germline ends. The CDR3 contains 14 residues. Looked up from germline, CDR1 is MNHEY and CDR2 is SVGAGI. CDR3 sequence reads: CASSSGGSNEKLFF. In nucleotides, the CDR3 is TGTGCCAGCAGTTCGGGGGGGTCTAATGAAAAACTGTTTTTT.

The chain is built from TRBV5-5 and TRBJ2-7; 8 bases agree with TRBD1. Trimming cost V 4 bases and J 2 bases; bases outside gene matches: 5. Germline CDR1 is SGHKS and CDR2 is YYEKEE (reference sequence). The CDR3 spans 14 residues. The CDR3 coding sequence is TGTGCCAGCAGCCTCAGGGGGCCTCCCTACGAGCAGTACTTC. This encodes CASSLRGPPYEQYF.

V and J are TRBV7-3 and TRBJ2-3; TRBD2 aligns across 10 bases. CDR3 length: 16 amino acids. From germline, CDR1 is SGHTA and CDR2 FQGTGA. V lost 2 bases and J lost 7; bases outside the gene matches: 9. The CDR3 nucleotides are TGTGCCAGCAGCTTATTGGCTAGCGGGAGTTTGAATACGCAGTATTTT. It encodes CASSLLASGSLNTQYF.

The chain couples TRBV28 to TRBJ1-1, with a possible D match to TRBD1 (5 bases). The germline V and J ends were trimmed by 6 bases and 0 bases, with 8 bases remaining between them. The CDR3 has 13 amino acids. The germline V gene encodes CDR1 MDHEN and CDR2 SYDVKM. CDR3 sequence: CASSSTVNTEAFF. CDR3 in DNA: TGTGCCAGCAGCTCGACAGTGAACACTGAAGCTTTCTTT.

This rearrangement joins TRBV7-2 to TRBJ2-5, with 7 bases aligning to TRBD2. The trim removed 5 bases at V and 4 bases at J, leaving 16 bases unmatched. Germline CDR1 and CDR2: SGHTA and FQGNSA. The CDR3 spans 17 residues. The CDR3: CASSPASLAGVRETQYF. The CDR3 nucleotides are TGTGCCAGCAGCCCGGCCAGCCTGGCGGGAGTTCGAGAGACCCAGTACTTC.

The genes are TRBV7-6 and TRBJ1-3; D remains ambiguous. The CDR3 runs to 15 residues. V dropped 1 base and J dropped 1 base, with 8 bases sitting between them. CDR1 SGHVS and CDR2 FNYEAQ come from the germline V gene. CDR3 nucleotide sequence: TGTGCCAGCAGCTTAGAAGGCGGGTCTGGAAACACCATATATTTT. Translation gives CASSLEGGSGNTIYF.

This clone was seen just once. The rearrangement joins TRBV7-9 to TRBJ1-1; D gene uncertain. Germline V lookup: CDR1 SEHNR, CDR2 FQNEAQ (reference sequence). CDR3 length equals 13 residues. The V end lost 2 bases, the J end lost 4 bases, and 8 bases lay between the germline ends. This CDR3 is CASSLFASTEAFF. CDR3 nucleotides: TGTGCCAGCAGCTTATTTGCGAGCACTGAAGCTTTCTTT.

The V call is TRBV7-2, the J call TRBJ2-5; 9 bases are a match to TRBD1. Germline assignment: CDR1 SGHTA and CDR2 FQGNSA. The CDR3 length is 16 residues. V shed 5 bases, J shed 5 bases, and the junction held 12 bases outside the gene matches. The CDR3 loop reads CASSKSGTGRRETQYF. CDR3 in DNA: TGTGCCAGCAGCAAAAGCGGGACAGGGCGAAGGGAGACCCAGTACTTC.

This chain uses TRBV5-6 with TRBJ1-3, with 10 bases that match TRBD1. CDR1 is SGHDT, CDR2 YYEEEE, per germline. CDR3 length: 16 residues. V lost 4 bases, J lost 3 bases, and 7 bases stayed unmatched. This CDR3 is CASSPKTGGYGNTIYF. In nucleotides, the CDR3 is TGTGCCAGCAGCCCGAAGACAGGGGGCTATGGAAACACCATATATTTT.

The genes are TRBV7-9 and TRBJ1-1; 8 nucleotides agree with TRBD1. V was pared by 4 bases and J by 4 bases, with 8 bases of the junction left unmatched. CDR3 length equals 15 residues. Germline lookup yields CDR1 SEHNR and CDR2 FQNEAQ (reference sequence). The CDR3 bases are TGTGCCAGCAGCTGGGACAGGCCTGACTCCACTGAAGCTTTCTTT. Protein product: CASSWDRPDSTEAFF.

V is TRBV19 and J is TRBJ2-1; D remains unclear. The V end was cut by 3 bases, the J end by 2 bases, with 14 bases between. The CDR3 spans 16 residues. The germline CDR1 and CDR2 sequences are LNHDA and SQIVND (reference sequence). The CDR3 loop reads CASSIQADTPYNEQFF. In DNA, the CDR3 is TGTGCCAGTAGTATTCAGGCGGATACCCCCTACAATGAGCAGTTCTTC.

This sequence joins TRBV2 and TRBJ2-7, with D maybe TRBD1 (5 bases). The V gene's germline CDR1 is SNHLY and CDR2 FYNNEI. CDR3 size: 12 residues. V lost 6 bases to trimming and J lost 1 base, with 7 bases between them. The CDR3 DNA is TGTGCCAGCAGGGGGCAATCCTACGAGCAGTACTTC. Translated: CASRGQSYEQYF.

This clone was observed once. In DNA, the CDR3 is TGTGCCAGCAGCTTAGAACAGGGGACTGAAGCTTTCTTT. It yields the protein CASSLEQGTEAFF. The chain carries TRBV7-9 and TRBJ1-1; 7 bases match TRBD1. Trimming at V came to 1 base and at J to 5 bases, leaving 1 base not matched to a gene. The CDR3 sequence is 13 residues long. The germline V gene has CDR1 SEHNR and CDR2 FQNEAQ (reference sequence).

J is TRBJ1-2 and V is TRBV9; D possibly corresponds to TRBD1 (5 bases). V gave up 3 bases and J gave up 2 bases, with 17 bases separating them. The CDR3 covers 16 residues. CDR1 is SGDLS, CDR2 YYNGEE, per germline. CDR3 bases: TGTGCCAGCAGCGCAGCGGACACTAAAATCAACTATGGCTACACCTTC. Amino acids: CASSAADTKINYGYTF. The full variable domain, rest sourced from reference TRBV9 and TRBJ1-2, is DSGVTQTPKHLITATGQRVTLRCSPRSGDLSVYWYQQSLDQGLQFLIQYYNGEERAKGNILERFSAQQFPDLHSELNLSSLELGDSALYFCASSAADTKINYGYTFGSGTRLTVV.

In its sample, this clone was seen once. The chain joins TRBV6-5 to TRBJ2-7, with TRBD1 matching 8 bases. Germline assignment: CDR1 MNHEY and CDR2 SVGAGI. The CDR3 contains 14 residues. V lost 7 bases to trimming and J lost 7 bases; unmatched junction nucleotides: 12. Written as DNA, the CDR3 is TGTGCCAGCAACCAACAGGGGGGAGTTGGGGAGCAGTACTTC. Protein product: CASNQQGGVGEQYF.

The chain carries TRBV10-3 and TRBJ2-2; TRBD1 aligns across 7 bases. The junction had 2 bases not matched to a gene; V was cut back by 1 base and J by 0 bases. Germline values: CDR1 ENHRY, CDR2 SYGVKD. The CDR3 runs to 16 residues. The chain's CDR3 is CAISELTGPNTGELFF. CDR3 in DNA: TGTGCCATCAGTGAGTTGACAGGGCCGAACACCGGGGAGCTGTTTTTT.

The chain couples TRBV6-2 or TRBV6-3 to TRBJ2-6; D might be TRBD2 (5 bases). V lost 0 bases and J lost 3, with 12 bases in between. This CDR3 has 17 amino acids. From germline, CDR1 is MNHEY and CDR2 SVGEGT. DNA of the CDR3: TGTGCCAGCAGTTACTCCCGAGGCGGGTTTGGGGCCAACGTCCTGACTTTC. Its translation: CASSYSRGGFGANVLTF.

The chain's CDR3 is CASSLGIARDYEQYF. CDR3 bases: TGTGCCAGCAGCTTAGGAATCGCCAGGGACTACGAGCAGTACTTC. The chain recombines TRBV7-3 with TRBJ2-7; possible D gene TRBD1, 5 bases. Germline V lookup: CDR1 SGHTA, CDR2 FQGTGA. There are 15 residues in the CDR3. The V end was cut by 2 bases, the J end by 3 bases, with 14 bases between.

The chain combines TRBV10-3 with TRBJ1-5; maybe TRBD1 (5 bases). Germline V gene data show CDR1 as ENHRY and CDR2 as SYGVKD. V shed 6 bases and J shed 5 bases, with 11 bases lying between them. The CDR3 sequence is 13 residues long. The chain's CDR3 is CAIRADTDQPQHF. CDR3 sequence (DNA): TGTGCCATCAGAGCGGACACCGATCAGCCCCAGCATTTT.

This chain uses TRBV4-2 with TRBJ1-2, with 8 bases aligning to TRBD1. CDR1 is LGHNA, CDR2 YNFKEQ, per germline. The CDR3 runs 15 residues. The J segment lost 8 bases and the V segment lost 1 base, leaving 9 bases of the junction unmatched. DNA for the CDR3: TGTGCCAGCAGCCAAGTTGAAACAGGGGGAGGAGGCTACACCTTC. It is translated as CASSQVETGGGGYTF.

The CDR3 DNA follows: TGTGCCAGCAGTGGATCGGACACATGGGGGTACACCGGGGAGCTGTTTTTT. Its protein product is CASSGSDTWGYTGELFF. The J gene is TRBJ2-2, the V gene TRBV2; D may be TRBD1 or TRBD2 (5 bases each). CDR1 is SNHLY and CDR2 is FYNNEI in the germline V gene. Trimming took 4 bases from V and 3 from J, leaving 18 bases between them. The CDR3 sequence is 17 residues long.

The chain combines TRBV7-2 with TRBJ2-4, with D perhaps given as TRBD1 or TRBD2 (6 bases each). CDR1 and CDR2 (germline): SGHTA, FQGNSA. Trimming cost V 1 base and J 1 base, with 20 bases left between them. The length of the CDR3 is 19 residues. Here the CDR3 reads CASSLEGGSWGGAKNIQYF. CDR3 in DNA: TGTGCCAGCAGCTTAGAAGGGGGGAGCTGGGGTGGGGCCAAAAACATTCAGTACTTC.